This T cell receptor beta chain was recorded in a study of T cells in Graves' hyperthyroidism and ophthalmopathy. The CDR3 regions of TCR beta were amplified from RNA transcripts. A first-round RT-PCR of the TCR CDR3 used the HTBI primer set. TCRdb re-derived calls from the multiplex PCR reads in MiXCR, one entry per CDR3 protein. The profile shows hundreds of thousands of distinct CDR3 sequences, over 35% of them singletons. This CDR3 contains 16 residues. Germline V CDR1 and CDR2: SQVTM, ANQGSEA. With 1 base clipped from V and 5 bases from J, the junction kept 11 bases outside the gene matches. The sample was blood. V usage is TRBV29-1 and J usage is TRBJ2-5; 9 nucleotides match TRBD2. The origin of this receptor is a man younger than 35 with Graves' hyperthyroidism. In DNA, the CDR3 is TGCAGCGTTGAAGGGATTAGCGGGAGAGTGCCGGAGACCCAGTACTTC. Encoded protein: CSVEGISGRVPETQYF.